Given below is one T cell receptor beta chain in context. The sample is drawn from a study of blood T cell repertoires in COVID-19. Study in general: Whether acute or convalescent, the COVID-19 samples came from the United States, Italy and Spain.

Assay: immunoSEQ multiplex PCR; the TCRdb copy retains only in-frame clones and omits some. This table holds over 150,000 clones, roughly four fifths found once. The CDR3 totals 16 residues. Germline loops: CDR1 KGHDR, CDR2 SFDVKD. V lost 1 base to trimming and J lost 11 bases; unmatched junction nucleotides: 13. The sample was peripheral blood. The sequence derives from an elderly woman with COVID-19, enrolled during active disease. The chain links TRBV24-1 to TRBJ2-1; 7 bases fit TRBD2. For the CDR3, the DNA is TGTGCCACCAGTGATTTTGGTCAGGGAGGGTTGGGTAAGCAGTTCTTC. Protein product: CATSDFGQGGLGKQFF.